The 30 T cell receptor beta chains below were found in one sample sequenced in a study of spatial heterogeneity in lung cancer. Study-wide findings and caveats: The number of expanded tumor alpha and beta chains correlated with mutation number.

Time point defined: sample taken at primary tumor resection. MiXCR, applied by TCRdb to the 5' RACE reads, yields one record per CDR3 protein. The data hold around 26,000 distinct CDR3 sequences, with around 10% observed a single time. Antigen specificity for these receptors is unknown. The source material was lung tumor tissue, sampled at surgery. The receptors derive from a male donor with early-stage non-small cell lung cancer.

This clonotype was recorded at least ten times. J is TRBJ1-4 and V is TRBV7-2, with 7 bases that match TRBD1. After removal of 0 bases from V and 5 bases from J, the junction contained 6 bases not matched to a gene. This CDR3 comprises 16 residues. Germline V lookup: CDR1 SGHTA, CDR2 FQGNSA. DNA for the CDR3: TGTGCCAGCAGCTTAGCTTCGGGACAGATAAATGAAAAACTGTTTTTT. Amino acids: CASSLASGQINEKLFF. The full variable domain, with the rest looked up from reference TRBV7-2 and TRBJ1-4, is GAGVSQSPSNKVTEKGKDVELRCDPISGHTALYWYRQSLGQGLEFLIYFQGNSAPDKSGLPSDRFSAERTGGSVSTLTIQRTQQEDSAVYLCASSLASGQINEKLFFGSGTQLSVL.

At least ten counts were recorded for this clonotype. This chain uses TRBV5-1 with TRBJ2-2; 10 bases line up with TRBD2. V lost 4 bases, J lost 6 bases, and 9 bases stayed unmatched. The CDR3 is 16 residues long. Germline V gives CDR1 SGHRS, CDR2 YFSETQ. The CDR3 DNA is TGCGCCAGCAGCCACACTAGCGGGGCGACTCCCGGGGAGCTGTTTTTT. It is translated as CASSHTSGATPGELFF.

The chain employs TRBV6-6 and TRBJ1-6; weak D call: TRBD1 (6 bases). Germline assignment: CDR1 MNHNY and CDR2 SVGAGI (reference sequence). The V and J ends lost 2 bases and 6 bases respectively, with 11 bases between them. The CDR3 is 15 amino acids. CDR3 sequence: CASSYGDRRNSPLHF. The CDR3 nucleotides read TGTGCCAGCAGTTACGGTGACAGGCGTAATTCACCCCTCCACTTT.

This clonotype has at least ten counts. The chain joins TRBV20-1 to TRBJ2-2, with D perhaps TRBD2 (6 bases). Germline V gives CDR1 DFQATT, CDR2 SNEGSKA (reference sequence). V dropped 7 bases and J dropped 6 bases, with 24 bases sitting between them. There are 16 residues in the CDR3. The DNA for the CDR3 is TGCAGTGTCCCGCGGCCGGGACTCTGGTTTCCCGGGGAGCTGTTTTTT. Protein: CSVPRPGLWFPGELFF.

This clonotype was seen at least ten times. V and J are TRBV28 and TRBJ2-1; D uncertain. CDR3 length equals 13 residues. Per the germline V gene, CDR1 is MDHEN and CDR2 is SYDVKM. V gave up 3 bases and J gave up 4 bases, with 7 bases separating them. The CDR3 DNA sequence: TGTGCCAGCAGTTTCGACTGGTACAATGAGCAGTTCTTC. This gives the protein CASSFDWYNEQFF.

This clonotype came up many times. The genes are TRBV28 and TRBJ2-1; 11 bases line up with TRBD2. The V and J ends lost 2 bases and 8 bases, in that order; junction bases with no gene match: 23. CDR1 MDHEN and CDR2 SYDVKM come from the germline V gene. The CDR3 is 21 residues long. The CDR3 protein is CASSLRVWLGETSGTLDEQFF. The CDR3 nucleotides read TGTGCCAGCAGTTTAAGGGTGTGGCTGGGGGAGACTAGCGGGACTCTGGATGAGCAGTTCTTC.

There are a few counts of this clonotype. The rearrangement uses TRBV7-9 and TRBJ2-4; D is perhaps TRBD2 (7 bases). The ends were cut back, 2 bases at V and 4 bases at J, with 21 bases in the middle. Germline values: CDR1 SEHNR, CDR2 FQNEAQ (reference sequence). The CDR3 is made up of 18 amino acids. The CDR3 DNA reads TGTGCCAGCAGCTTACGTTTCGGGGGGCGCGATCTAAAAAACATTCAGTACTTC. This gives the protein CASSLRFGGRDLKNIQYF. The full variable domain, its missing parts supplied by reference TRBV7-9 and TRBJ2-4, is DTGVSQNPRHKITKRGQNVTFRCDPISEHNRLYWYRQTLGQGPEFLTYFQNEAQLEKSRLLSDRFSAERPKGSFSTLEIQRTEQGDSAMYLCASSLRFGGRDLKNIQYFGAGTRLSVL.

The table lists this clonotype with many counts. CDR3 nucleotides: TGTGCCAGCACGTGGCTCAGCACAGATACGCAGTATTTT. Amino acids: CASTWLSTDTQYF. The V call is TRBV28, the J call TRBJ2-3; D gene ambiguous. Between the trimmed V and J ends, which lost 7 bases and 0 bases, there was a span of 8 bases. The germline V gene has CDR1 MDHEN and CDR2 SYDVKM. CDR3 length: 13 residues. Combining the CDR3 with reference TRBV28 and TRBJ2-3 gives the whole variable domain DVKVTQSSRYLVKRTGEKVFLECVQDMDHENMFWYRQDPGLGLRLIYFSYDVKMKEKGDIPEGYSVSREKKERFSLILESASTNQTSMYLCASTWLSTDTQYFGPGTRLTVL.

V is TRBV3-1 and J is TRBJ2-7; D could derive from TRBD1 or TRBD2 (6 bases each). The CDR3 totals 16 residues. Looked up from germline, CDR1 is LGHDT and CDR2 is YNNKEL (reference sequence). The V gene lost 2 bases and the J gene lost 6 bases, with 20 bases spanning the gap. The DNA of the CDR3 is TGTGCCAGCAGCCAAAAGGGCGGAGGGGGGTCAGCCGAGCAGTACTTC. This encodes CASSQKGGGGSAEQYF.

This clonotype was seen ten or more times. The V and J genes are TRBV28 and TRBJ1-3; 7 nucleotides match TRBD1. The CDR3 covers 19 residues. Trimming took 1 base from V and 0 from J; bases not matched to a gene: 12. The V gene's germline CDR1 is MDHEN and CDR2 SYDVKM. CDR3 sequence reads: CASSLSGTALLISGNTIYF. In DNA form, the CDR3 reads TGTGCCAGCAGTTTATCAGGGACAGCCTTACTTATCTCTGGAAACACCATATATTTT.

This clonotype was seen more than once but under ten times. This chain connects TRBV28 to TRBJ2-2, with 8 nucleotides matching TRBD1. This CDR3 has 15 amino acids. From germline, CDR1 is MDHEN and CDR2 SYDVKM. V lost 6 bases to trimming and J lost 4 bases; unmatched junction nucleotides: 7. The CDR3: CASRSDRVGTGELFF. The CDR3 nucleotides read TGTGCCAGCAGGTCGGACAGGGTAGGCACCGGGGAGCTGTTTTTT.

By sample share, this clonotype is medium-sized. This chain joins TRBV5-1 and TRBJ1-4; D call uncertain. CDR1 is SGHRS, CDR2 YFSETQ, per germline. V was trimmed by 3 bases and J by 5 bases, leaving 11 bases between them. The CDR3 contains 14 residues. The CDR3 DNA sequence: TGCGCCAGCAGCTCCCGGGATCTCAATGAAAAACTGTTTTTT. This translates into CASSSRDLNEKLFF.

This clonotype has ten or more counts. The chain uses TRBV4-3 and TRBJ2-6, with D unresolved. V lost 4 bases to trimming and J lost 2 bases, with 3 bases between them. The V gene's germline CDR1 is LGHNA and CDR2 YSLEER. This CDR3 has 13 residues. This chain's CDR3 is CASSPAGANVLTF. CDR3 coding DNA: TGCGCCAGCAGCCCAGCTGGGGCCAACGTCCTGACTTTC.

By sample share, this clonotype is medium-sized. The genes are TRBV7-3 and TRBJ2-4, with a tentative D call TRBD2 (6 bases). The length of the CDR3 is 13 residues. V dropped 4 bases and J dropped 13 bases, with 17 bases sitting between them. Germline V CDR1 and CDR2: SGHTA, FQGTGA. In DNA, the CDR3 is TGTGCCAGCAGCTCATCAGCGGGCAGGCTGCAGTACTTC. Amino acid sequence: CASSSSAGRLQYF.

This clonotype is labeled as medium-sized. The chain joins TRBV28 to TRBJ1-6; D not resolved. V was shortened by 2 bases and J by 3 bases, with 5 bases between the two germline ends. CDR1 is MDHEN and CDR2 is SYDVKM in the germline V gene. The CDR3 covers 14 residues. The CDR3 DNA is TGTGCCAGCAGTTTACAAATCTATAATTCACCCCTCCACTTT. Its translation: CASSLQIYNSPLHF.

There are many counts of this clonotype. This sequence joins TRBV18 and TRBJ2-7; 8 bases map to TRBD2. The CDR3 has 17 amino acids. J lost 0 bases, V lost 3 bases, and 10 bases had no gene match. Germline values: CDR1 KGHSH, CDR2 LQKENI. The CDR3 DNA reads TGTGCCAGCTCACCGCCTATCGCGGGAGGTTCCTCCTACGAGCAGTACTTC. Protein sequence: CASSPPIAGGSSYEQYF.

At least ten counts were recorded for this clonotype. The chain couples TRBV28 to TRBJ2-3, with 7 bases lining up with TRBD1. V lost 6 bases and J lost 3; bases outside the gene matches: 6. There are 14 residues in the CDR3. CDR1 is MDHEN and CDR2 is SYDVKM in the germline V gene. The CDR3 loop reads CASSSRGLTDTQYF. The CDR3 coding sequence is TGTGCCAGCAGCTCGAGGGGGCTTACAGATACGCAGTATTTT.

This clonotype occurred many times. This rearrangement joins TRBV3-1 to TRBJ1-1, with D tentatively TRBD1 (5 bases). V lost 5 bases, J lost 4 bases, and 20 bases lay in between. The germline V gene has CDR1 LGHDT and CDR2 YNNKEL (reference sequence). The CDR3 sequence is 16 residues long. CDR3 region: CASSFARTFYGTEAFF. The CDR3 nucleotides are TGTGCCAGCAGCTTCGCTAGGACATTTTATGGCACTGAAGCTTTCTTT.

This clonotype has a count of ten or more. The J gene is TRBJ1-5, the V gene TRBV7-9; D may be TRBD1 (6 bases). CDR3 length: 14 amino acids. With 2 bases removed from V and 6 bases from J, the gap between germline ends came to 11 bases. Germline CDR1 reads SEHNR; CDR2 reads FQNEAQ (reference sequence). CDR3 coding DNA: TGTGCCAGCAGCTTAAAGGGGGAGCTTCAGCCCCAGCATTTT. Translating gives CASSLKGELQPQHF.

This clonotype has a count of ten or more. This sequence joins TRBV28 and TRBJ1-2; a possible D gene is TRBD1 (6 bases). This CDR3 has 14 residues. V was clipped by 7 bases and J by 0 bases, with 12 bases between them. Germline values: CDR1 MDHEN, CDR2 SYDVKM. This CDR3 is CASTLTGANYGYTF. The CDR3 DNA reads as TGTGCCAGCACTCTGACAGGCGCTAACTATGGCTACACCTTC.

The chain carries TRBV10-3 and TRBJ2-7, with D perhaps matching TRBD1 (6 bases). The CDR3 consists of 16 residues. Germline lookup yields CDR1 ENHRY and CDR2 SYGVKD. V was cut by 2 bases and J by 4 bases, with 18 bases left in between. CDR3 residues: CAISEPHSTGSYEQYF. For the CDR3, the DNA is TGTGCCATCAGTGAGCCTCATTCGACAGGCAGTTACGAGCAGTACTTC.

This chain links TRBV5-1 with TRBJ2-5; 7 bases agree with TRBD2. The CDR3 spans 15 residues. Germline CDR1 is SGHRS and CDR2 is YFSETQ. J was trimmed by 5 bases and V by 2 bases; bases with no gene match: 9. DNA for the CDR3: TGCGCCAGCAGCTTAATGAGCGGGGTTGCGGAGACCCAGTACTTC. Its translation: CASSLMSGVAETQYF.

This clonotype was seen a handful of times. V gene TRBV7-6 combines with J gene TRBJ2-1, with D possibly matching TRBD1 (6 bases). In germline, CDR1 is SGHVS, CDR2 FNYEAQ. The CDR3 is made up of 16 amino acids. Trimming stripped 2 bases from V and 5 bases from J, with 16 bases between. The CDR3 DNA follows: TGTGCCAGCAGCTTACTTGCAGGGGCGAACAACAATGAGCAGTTCTTC. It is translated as CASSLLAGANNNEQFF.

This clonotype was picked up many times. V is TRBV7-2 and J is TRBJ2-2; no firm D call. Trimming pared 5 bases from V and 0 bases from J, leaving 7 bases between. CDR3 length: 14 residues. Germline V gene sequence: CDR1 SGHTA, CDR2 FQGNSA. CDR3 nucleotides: TGTGCCAGCAGCCAAACCACGAACACCGGGGAGCTGTTTTTT. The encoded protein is CASSQTTNTGELFF.

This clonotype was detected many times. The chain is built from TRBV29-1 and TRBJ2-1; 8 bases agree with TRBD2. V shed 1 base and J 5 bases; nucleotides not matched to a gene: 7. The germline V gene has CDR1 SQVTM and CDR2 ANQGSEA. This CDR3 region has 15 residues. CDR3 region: CSVEGSSGRNNEQFF. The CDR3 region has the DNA TGCAGCGTTGAAGGTTCCAGCGGGAGAAACAATGAGCAGTTCTTC.

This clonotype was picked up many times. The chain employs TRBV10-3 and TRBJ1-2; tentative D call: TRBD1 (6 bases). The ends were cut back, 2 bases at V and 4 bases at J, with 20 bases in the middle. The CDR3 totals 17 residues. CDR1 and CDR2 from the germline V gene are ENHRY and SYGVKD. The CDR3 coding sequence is TGTGCCATCAGTGAGGGGGCGGACAGAGCTCGACTCTATGGCTACACCTTC. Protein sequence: CAISEGADRARLYGYTF.

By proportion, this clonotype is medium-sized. This CDR3 is CASSLTGGNSYNEQFF. The CDR3 region has the DNA TGTGCCAGCAGTCTAACAGGCGGGAACTCCTACAATGAGCAGTTCTTC. The chain links TRBV28 to TRBJ2-1, with D possibly TRBD2 on 6 matching bases. Germline V CDR1 and CDR2: MDHEN, SYDVKM. V shed 5 bases and J shed 0 bases, with 14 bases lying between them. The CDR3 extends over 16 amino acids.

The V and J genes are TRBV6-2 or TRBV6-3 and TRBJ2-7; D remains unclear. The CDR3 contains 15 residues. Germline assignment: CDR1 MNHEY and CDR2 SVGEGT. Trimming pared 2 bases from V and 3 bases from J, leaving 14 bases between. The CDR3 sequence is CASSYEMGSYYEQYF. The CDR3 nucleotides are TGTGCCAGCAGTTACGAGATGGGATCTTACTACGAGCAGTACTTC.

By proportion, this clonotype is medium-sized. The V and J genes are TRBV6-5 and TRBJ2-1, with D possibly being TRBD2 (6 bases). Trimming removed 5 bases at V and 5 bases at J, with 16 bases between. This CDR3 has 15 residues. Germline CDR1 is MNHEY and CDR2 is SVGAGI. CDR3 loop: CASSLGRSGHNEQFF. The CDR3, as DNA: TGTGCCAGCAGTCTCGGGAGAAGCGGTCACAATGAGCAGTTCTTC.

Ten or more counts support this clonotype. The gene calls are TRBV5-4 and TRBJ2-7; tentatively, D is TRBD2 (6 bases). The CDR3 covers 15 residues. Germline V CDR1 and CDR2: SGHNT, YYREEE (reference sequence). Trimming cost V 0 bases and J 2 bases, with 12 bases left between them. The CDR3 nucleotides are TGTGCCAGCAGCTTGGGGTTCGGGAGAACCTACGAGCAGTACTTC. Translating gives CASSLGFGRTYEQYF.